Shown below are 15 T cell receptor beta chains from a single sample sequenced in a study of blood T cell repertoires in COVID-19. The repertoire was sequenced with immunoSEQ multiplex PCR; TCRdb's copy has only in-frame clones and lacks some. The sample has under 150,000 clones, about 79% seen once. Sequencing input: peripheral blood. The source of these receptors is an elderly woman with active or convalescent COVID-19.

This chain joins TRBV4-3 and TRBJ1-5; no definite D call. V was shortened by 0 bases and J by 2 bases, with 14 bases between the two germline ends. This CDR3 is 17 amino acids long. Germline loops: CDR1 LGHNA, CDR2 YSLEER. The CDR3 reads CASSQDLRARGNQPQHF. In nucleotides, the CDR3 is TGCGCCAGCAGCCAAGACTTAAGAGCCCGGGGCAATCAGCCCCAGCATTTT.

V usage is TRBV29-1 and J usage is TRBJ1-2; TRBD1 aligns across 7 bases. The trim removed 3 bases at V and 1 base at J, leaving 8 bases unmatched. The CDR3 runs to 15 residues. Germline V gives CDR1 SQVTM, CDR2 ANQGSEA. CDR3 DNA sequence: TGCAGCGTTGACCCCACAGGGGCCAGTAACTATGGCTACACCTTC. This encodes CSVDPTGASNYGYTF.

This sequence joins TRBV18 and TRBJ1-2; 10 bases line up with TRBD1. The CDR3 totals 17 residues. V shed 3 bases, J shed 2 bases, and the junction held 9 bases outside the gene matches. CDR1 is KGHSH, CDR2 LQKENI, per germline. The chain's CDR3 is CASSPRAGTGDNYGYTF. The DNA of the CDR3 is TGTGCCAGCTCACCTCGGGCCGGGACAGGGGACAACTATGGCTACACCTTC.

This rearrangement joins TRBV4-2 to TRBJ2-5, with TRBD2 matching over 7 bases. CDR3 length: 15 residues. Per the germline V gene, CDR1 is LGHNA and CDR2 is YNFKEQ. Losses at the gene ends were 4 bases for V and 4 bases for J; bases not matched to a gene: 9. In nucleotides, the CDR3 is TGTGCCAGCAGCCGCCTCACTAGCGACGGAGAGACCCAGTACTTC. Translated: CASSRLTSDGETQYF.

This chain links TRBV18 with TRBJ1-1, with TRBD1 as a possible D gene (5 bases). The CDR3 runs 13 residues. The V gene's germline CDR1 is KGHSH and CDR2 LQKENI. V was pared by 5 bases and J by 1 base, with 8 bases between. CDR3 sequence: CASSDTGNTEAFF. CDR3 nucleotides: TGTGCCAGCTCAGATACAGGGAACACTGAAGCTTTCTTT.

This chain links TRBV3-1 (or the pseudogene TRBV3-2) with TRBJ2-3, with TRBD2 identical over 8 bases. This CDR3 spans 17 amino acids. The germline V gene has CDR1 LGHDT and CDR2 YNNKEL (reference sequence). Trimming cost V 0 bases and J 2 bases; bases outside gene matches: 7. CDR3 in amino acids: CASSQDPSSGPTDTQYF. The CDR3 DNA is TGTGCCAGCAGCCAAGATCCCTCTAGCGGGCCCACAGATACGCAGTATTTT.

In this sample, this clone turned up a few times. The chain employs TRBV4-2 and TRBJ2-7; weak D call: TRBD2 (5 bases). This CDR3 spans 17 amino acids. CDR1 and CDR2 from the germline V gene are LGHNA and YNFKEQ. V lost 0 bases, J lost 0 bases, and 15 bases lay in between. CDR3 sequence reads: CASSQDLAGLSSYEQYF. CDR3 nucleotides: TGTGCCAGCAGCCAAGATCTAGCCGGACTGAGCTCCTACGAGCAGTACTTC.

This chain connects TRBV18 to TRBJ1-4; TRBD1 agrees at 9 bases. The CDR3 loop spans 14 amino acids. Germline CDR1 and CDR2: KGHSH and LQKENI. The J segment lost 6 bases and the V segment lost 6 bases, leaving 5 bases of the junction unmatched. This CDR3 is CASSPGQGYEKLFF. As DNA, the CDR3 is TGTGCCAGCTCTCCGGGACAGGGTTATGAAAAACTGTTTTTT.

This clone was observed a handful of times. This chain connects TRBV4-2 to TRBJ2-1; maybe TRBD1 (5 bases). The length of the CDR3 is 12 residues. The V gene lost 6 bases and the J gene lost 10 bases, with 13 bases spanning the gap. The V gene's germline CDR1 is LGHNA and CDR2 YNFKEQ. The DNA for the CDR3 is TGTGCCAGCAGTCATTCTGGGGCCGAGCAGTTCTTC. It translates to CASSHSGAEQFF.

The chain recombines TRBV15 with TRBJ2-7, with D hard to call. Germline-derived CDR1 and CDR2 are LNHNV and YYDKDF (reference sequence). This CDR3 region has 17 residues. Between the trimmed V and J ends, which lost 1 base and 3 bases, there was a span of 19 bases. The CDR3 DNA is TGTGCCACCAGCAGAGCTAAGTTAGACAACGTAGTCTACGAGCAGTACTTC. Translated: CATSRAKLDNVVYEQYF.

This clone was counted between two and nine times. The chain employs TRBV30 and TRBJ1-3, with 8 bases aligning to TRBD1. Per germline, CDR1 GTSNPN and CDR2 SVGIG (reference sequence). The V segment lost 5 bases and the J segment 4 bases; nucleotides outside the gene matches: 4. The CDR3 contains 13 residues. Here the CDR3 reads CAWVQGAGNTIYF. The CDR3 region has the DNA TGTGCCTGGGTCCAGGGGGCAGGAAACACCATATATTTT.

The chain uses TRBV19 and TRBJ1-5; 8 nucleotides align to TRBD1. The J segment lost 7 bases and the V segment lost 1 base, leaving 6 bases of the junction unmatched. The CDR3 consists of 15 residues. CDR1 and CDR2 from the germline V gene are LNHDA and SQIVND (reference sequence). This chain's CDR3 is CASSIGYQGAQPQHF. As DNA, the CDR3 is TGTGCCAGTAGTATAGGCTATCAGGGGGCCCAGCCCCAGCATTTT.

The gene calls are TRBV6-2 or TRBV6-3 and TRBJ1-1; tentative D call: TRBD1 (5 bases). This CDR3 is built from 14 residues. CDR1 is MNHEY and CDR2 is SVGEGT in the germline V gene. Between the trimmed V and J ends, which lost 5 bases and 5 bases, there was a span of 15 bases. The DNA of the CDR3 is TGTGCCAGCAGTGTAGGGACTCCGGGGACTGAAGCTTTCTTT. As protein: CASSVGTPGTEAFF.

The rearrangement links TRBV12-3 or TRBV12-4 to TRBJ2-2; a weak D match, TRBD1 (5 bases). V was cut by 6 bases and J by 7 bases, with 12 bases left in between. This CDR3 contains 13 residues. Here the CDR3 reads CASSLQEYGELFF. CDR3 nucleotides: TGTGCCAGCAGCCTACAGGAATACGGGGAGCTGTTTTTT.

V gene TRBV4-1 combines with J gene TRBJ1-3; the D is unclear. The CDR3 contains 15 residues. Germline loops: CDR1 MGHRA, CDR2 YSYEKL. Trimming left V 1 base short and J 0 bases short, with 7 bases between. As DNA, the CDR3 is TGCGCCAGCAGCCAAGTTTTCAGCTCTGGAAACACCATATATTTT. This gives the protein CASSQVFSSGNTIYF.